This TCR beta chain was documented in a study of T-cell reconstitution after alpha-beta-depleted transplantation in children. TCRbeta library preparation incorporated unique molecular identifiers. TCRdb passed the PCR reads through MiXCR, listing each CDR3 protein once. The sample lists hundreds of thousands of distinct CDR3 sequences, 15% to 20% occurring once. This clonotype was found a few times. Sequences were derived from PBMCs from the stem cell graft donor, sampled from the stem cell graft. The clonotype was recovered from a human donor who donated a stem cell graft to a child with acute lymphoblastic leukemia.

The CDR3 reads CASSLEWPASTEAFF. CDR3 nucleotides: TGTGCCAGCAGCTTGGAGTGGCCTGCGTCCACTGAAGCTTTCTTT. The chain uses TRBV5-4 and TRBJ1-1, with D unclear. Germline CDR1 and CDR2: SGHNT and YYREEE (reference sequence). Trimming cost V 0 bases and J 4 bases, with 13 bases left between them. This CDR3 region has 15 residues.